Following are 29 T cell receptor beta chains from one sample sequenced in a study of cytomegalovirus exposure and HLA in healthy donors (dated by TCRdb to 2015 to 2018). The library relied on the immunoSEQ multiplex PCR assay. The multiplex PCR relied on a mix of 60 forward primers for TCR Vbeta segments and 13 reverse primers for TCR Jbeta segments. This immuneACCESS table, as held by TCRdb, lists in-frame sequences with V and J called but not all clones. Of the missing ones, under half trace to an unresolved V gene in checked studies; the others have no known cause. A total of 80,000 to 130,000 clones appear in this sample, about 70% of them only once. The ten largest clones represent 4.5% to 5% of the sample. Input material: PBMCs. The receptors come from a woman aged 18-30 years in good health and CMV-seropositive.

The V call is TRBV6-1, the J call TRBJ2-5; TRBD1 matches 11 bases. CDR3 length: 15 amino acids. Germline V lookup: CDR1 MNHNS, CDR2 SASEGT. The ends lost 5 bases at V and 8 bases at J; junction bases unmatched: 10. CDR3 amino acids: CASSRTGGGEGTQYF. In DNA form, the CDR3 reads TGTGCCAGCAGTCGGACAGGGGGCGGGGAGGGAACCCAGTACTTC.

The chain carries TRBV4-3 and TRBJ2-1, with 8 bases matching TRBD1. The length of the CDR3 is 19 residues. From germline, CDR1 is LGHNA and CDR2 YSLEER. The trim removed 5 bases at V and 0 bases at J, leaving 15 bases unmatched. DNA for the CDR3: TGCGCCAGCAGCGACCGGGACAGGAAAATATCTAGCTCCTACAATGAGCAGTTCTTC. This sequence encodes CASSDRDRKISSSYNEQFF.

This clone came up a few times. The V gene is TRBV6-5, the J gene TRBJ2-1; D call uncertain. The CDR3 has 13 amino acids. Germline lookup yields CDR1 MNHEY and CDR2 SVGAGI. Trimming removed 11 bases from V and 6 bases from J, with 17 bases in between. The CDR3 DNA is TGTGCCTCCGGAGCCCTGGCGGTCAATGAGCAGTTCTTC. It specifies CASGALAVNEQFF.

V is TRBV7-6 and J is TRBJ2-7, with D possibly being TRBD2 (5 bases). This CDR3 is built from 15 residues. The germline V gene encodes CDR1 SGHVS and CDR2 FNYEAQ. V lost 3 bases to trimming and J lost 5 bases, with 17 bases between them. CDR3 region: CASSFRLAGIHEQYF. Written as DNA, the CDR3 is TGTGCCAGCAGCTTCAGACTGGCGGGTATACACGAGCAGTACTTC.

The CDR3: CASSTTGLGEQYF. The DNA of the CDR3 is TGTGCCAGCAGTACGACAGGGTTGGGCGAGCAGTACTTC. This chain connects TRBV28 to TRBJ2-7; 7 bases are a match to TRBD1. J gave up 6 bases and V 5 bases, and 7 bases lay outside the gene matches. This CDR3 spans 13 amino acids. Germline V gene sequence: CDR1 MDHEN, CDR2 SYDVKM.

This chain links TRBV4-1 with TRBJ2-1; 12 positions match TRBD2. CDR3 size: 16 residues. J gave up 6 bases and V 2 bases, and 5 bases lay outside the gene matches. CDR1 MGHRA and CDR2 YSYEKL come from the germline V gene. This CDR3 is CASSQQTSGSVNEQFF. DNA for the CDR3: TGCGCCAGCAGCCAACAGACTAGCGGGAGTGTCAATGAGCAGTTCTTC.

In this sample, this clone turned up a few times. The rearrangement joins TRBV30 to TRBJ2-1, with 10 bases lining up with TRBD2. With 5 bases clipped from V and 3 bases from J, the junction kept 1 base outside the gene matches. The CDR3 has 13 residues. Germline V gene data show CDR1 as GTSNPN and CDR2 as SVGIG (reference sequence). CDR3 loop: CAWGLADYNEQFF. Here the CDR3 DNA reads TGTGCCTGGGGACTAGCGGACTACAATGAGCAGTTCTTC.

The chain has TRBV9 and TRBJ2-3; 11 bases map to TRBD2. The length of the CDR3 is 16 residues. Germline V gene lookup returns CDR1 SGDLS and CDR2 YYNGEE. After removal of 4 bases from V and 2 bases from J, the junction contained 6 bases not matched to a gene. CDR3: CASSSATSGVTDTQYF. The CDR3 region has the DNA TGTGCCAGCAGCTCCGCGACTAGCGGGGTCACAGATACGCAGTATTTT.

As to this clone: A read error may produce the germline difference seen at one junction end. The chain links TRBV2 to TRBJ2-7, with D possibly being TRBD1 (5 bases). Germline CDR1 and CDR2: SNHLY and FYNNEI. The length of the CDR3 is 8 residues. As DNA, the CDR3 is TGTGCCAGCAGCCCCCAGGGCTTC. It yields the protein CASSPQGF.

The chain recombines TRBV28 with TRBJ1-1; perhaps TRBD1 as D (5 bases). V was shortened by 5 bases and J by 1 base, with 11 bases between the two germline ends. Germline loops: CDR1 MDHEN, CDR2 SYDVKM. The CDR3 is 14 amino acids. The CDR3 DNA reads TGTGCCAGCAGTCCCGGGACTCGGAACACTGAAGCTTTCTTT. Residues: CASSPGTRNTEAFF.

V usage is TRBV7-2 and J usage is TRBJ1-1; the D is unclear. The germline V and J ends were trimmed by 4 bases and 1 base, with 13 bases remaining between them. This CDR3 spans 15 amino acids. The germline CDR1 and CDR2 sequences are SGHTA and FQGNSA. As DNA, the CDR3 is TGTGCCAGCAGCTCTGTGGGCGGGCGGAACACTGAAGCTTTCTTT. This sequence encodes CASSSVGGRNTEAFF.

The chain combines TRBV6-5 with TRBJ1-5, with a weak D call TRBD1 (6 bases). The CDR3 has 14 residues. V was cut by 6 bases and J by 4 bases, with 13 bases left in between. The germline V gene encodes CDR1 MNHEY and CDR2 SVGAGI. The chain's CDR3 is CASRPTGRNQPQHF. In nucleotides, the CDR3 is TGTGCCAGCAGGCCTACAGGGCGGAATCAGCCCCAGCATTTT.

The chain links TRBV2 to TRBJ2-5; possible D gene TRBD1, 6 bases. Germline V lookup: CDR1 SNHLY, CDR2 FYNNEI. This CDR3 region has 13 residues. The V end lost 3 bases, the J end lost 5 bases, and 10 bases lay between the germline ends. The CDR3: CASSDWTEETQYF. DNA for the CDR3: TGTGCCAGCAGTGACTGGACAGAGGAGACCCAGTACTTC.

The chain recombines TRBV28 with TRBJ2-3; D possibly corresponds to TRBD2 (7 bases). The CDR3 is made up of 14 amino acids. Germline assignment: CDR1 MDHEN and CDR2 SYDVKM. Trimming left V 6 bases short and J 7 bases short, with 17 bases between. The CDR3 here is CASRPGGRGYTQYF. The CDR3 DNA reads TGTGCCAGCAGGCCGGGGGGTAGGGGGTATACGCAGTATTTT.

This chain uses TRBV30 with TRBJ2-3; TRBD1 aligns across 7 bases. After removal of 7 bases from V and 1 base from J, the junction contained 11 bases not matched to a gene. CDR3 length equals 15 residues. The germline CDR1 and CDR2 sequences are GTSNPN and SVGIG (reference sequence). The CDR3 DNA reads TGTGCCTACCAACCGGGACAGCTACGCACAGATACGCAGTATTTT. Protein product: CAYQPGQLRTDTQYF.

The chain carries TRBV7-8 and TRBJ2-3; tentative D call: TRBD2 (6 bases). The CDR3 is made up of 16 amino acids. Per germline, CDR1 SGHVS and CDR2 FQNEAQ. V dropped 3 bases and J dropped 2 bases, with 15 bases sitting between them. In DNA, the CDR3 is TGTGCCAGCAGCTTCAGACTAGTTTTCTCCACAGATACGCAGTATTTT. Translated, it gives CASSFRLVFSTDTQYF.

This chain connects TRBV10-3 to TRBJ1-5; D might be TRBD1 (5 bases). CDR3 length: 13 amino acids. CDR1 is ENHRY and CDR2 is SYGVKD in the germline V gene. Deletions cut 7 bases from V and 3 bases from J, with 10 bases between. The CDR3 loop is CAITQGLNQPQHF. CDR3 DNA sequence: TGTGCCATCACTCAGGGACTCAATCAGCCCCAGCATTTT.

This clone has only one observation. V gene TRBV19 combines with J gene TRBJ1-2; D not resolved. Germline V lookup: CDR1 LNHDA, CDR2 SQIVND (reference sequence). The CDR3 covers 12 residues. The germline V and J ends were trimmed by 2 bases and 8 bases, with 9 bases remaining between them. As DNA, the CDR3 is TGTGCCAGTAGTATATTGGAGAGCGGCTACACCTTC. It yields the protein CASSILESGYTF.

This clone showed up just once. The chain joins TRBV7-6 to TRBJ2-3; 9 bases line up with TRBD2. Germline CDR1 and CDR2: SGHVS and FNYEAQ. V shed 2 bases and J 4 bases; nucleotides not matched to a gene: 10. This CDR3 is built from 17 residues. The CDR3 spells CASSLYVGGRAPDTQYF. Here the CDR3 DNA reads TGTGCCAGCAGCTTATACGTTGGCGGGAGGGCCCCAGATACGCAGTATTTT.

This chain connects TRBV9 to TRBJ2-3, with TRBD2 identical over 10 bases. V lost 0 bases and J lost 3; bases outside the gene matches: 7. This CDR3 contains 17 residues. Per germline, CDR1 SGDLS and CDR2 YYNGEE. CDR3 protein: CASSVGWGTSETDTQYF. The CDR3 DNA reads as TGTGCCAGCAGCGTAGGATGGGGGACTAGCGAGACAGATACGCAGTATTTT.

In this sample, this clone turned up a few times. The chain is built from TRBV19 and TRBJ2-5; the D gene is possibly TRBD1 (6 bases). The germline CDR1 and CDR2 sequences are LNHDA and SQIVND (reference sequence). Trimming took 5 bases from V and 1 from J, leaving 11 bases between them. The CDR3 is made up of 14 amino acids. This chain's CDR3 is CASSLQGFQETQYF. DNA of the CDR3: TGTGCCAGTAGTTTACAGGGCTTCCAAGAGACCCAGTACTTC. The full variable domain, in which reference TRBV19 and TRBJ2-5 provide the parts outside the CDR3, is DGGITQSPKYLFRKEGQNVTLSCEQNLNHDAMYWYRQDPGQGLRLIYYSQIVNDFQKGDIAEGYSVSREKKESFPLTVTSAQKNPTAFYLCASSLQGFQETQYFGPGTRLLVL.

The V and J genes are TRBV19 and TRBJ2-3; D remains ambiguous. The V end was cut by 6 bases, the J end by 0 bases, with 7 bases between. Germline lookup yields CDR1 LNHDA and CDR2 SQIVND (reference sequence). The CDR3 is made up of 13 amino acids. The CDR3 nucleotides read TGTGCCAGTAGCGCCCTAAGCACAGATACGCAGTATTTT. Translated: CASSALSTDTQYF.

The sample holds a few counts of this clone. V usage is TRBV5-1 and J usage is TRBJ2-5; 7 bases match TRBD1. Germline CDR1 SGHRS, CDR2 YFSETQ. This CDR3 has 15 residues. The junction had 12 bases not matched to a gene; V was cut back by 5 bases and J by 5 bases. Here the CDR3 DNA reads TGCGCCAGCAGTCGCACAGGGGAAGGGTTGGAGACCCAGTACTTC. Translation gives CASSRTGEGLETQYF.

The genes are TRBV7-9 and TRBJ2-2; a possible D gene is TRBD1 (6 bases). The germline V gene encodes CDR1 SEHNR and CDR2 FQNEAQ (reference sequence). CDR3 length equals 17 residues. V lost 4 bases, J lost 0 bases, and 15 bases lay in between. In nucleotides, the CDR3 is TGTGCCAGCAGCTCCCTAGTTCGGGACACGAACACCGGGGAGCTGTTTTTT. Translating it yields CASSSLVRDTNTGELFF.

This clone turned up a few times. The chain uses TRBV28 and TRBJ1-5; D call uncertain. The CDR3 length is 12 residues. The germline V and J ends were trimmed by 7 bases and 9 bases, with 13 bases remaining between them. Germline V gene sequence: CDR1 MDHEN, CDR2 SYDVKM. CDR3 amino acids: CASKITRGPQHF. The CDR3 DNA reads TGTGCCAGCAAAATCACGCGGGGGCCCCAGCATTTT.

The gene calls are TRBV5-4 and TRBJ2-7; D is perhaps TRBD2 (6 bases). This CDR3 is built from 14 residues. Germline V gene data show CDR1 as SGHNT and CDR2 as YYREEE (reference sequence). V was pared by 3 bases and J by 4 bases, with 14 bases between. This CDR3 reads CASSSTAGWYEQYF. CDR3 DNA sequence: TGTGCCAGCAGCTCGACTGCGGGATGGTACGAGCAGTACTTC.

The CDR3 is CASSFERESYEQYF. The CDR3, as DNA: TGTGCCAGCAGTTTCGAGCGGGAGTCATACGAGCAGTACTTC. The chain joins TRBV28 to TRBJ2-7; 8 bases align to TRBD2. The germline V gene encodes CDR1 MDHEN and CDR2 SYDVKM. CDR3 length: 14 residues. Trimming cost V 3 bases and J 4 bases; bases outside gene matches: 5.

The V call is TRBV11-2, the J call TRBJ2-4; perhaps TRBD2 as D (5 bases). Germline V gene lookup returns CDR1 SGHAT and CDR2 FQNNGV. The V gene lost 4 bases and the J gene lost 0 bases, with 13 bases spanning the gap. The CDR3 sequence is 16 residues long. The CDR3 nucleotides read TGTGCCAGCAGCTCACAGATCGGGATAGCCAAAAACATTCAGTACTTC. Its translation is CASSSQIGIAKNIQYF. Filled out from reference TRBV11-2 and TRBJ2-4, the complete variable domain reads EAGVAQSPRYKIIEKRQSVAFWCNPISGHATLYWYQQILGQGPKLLIQFQNNGVVDDSQLPKDRFSAERLKGVDSTLKIQPAKLEDSAVYLCASSSQIGIAKNIQYFGAGTRLSVL.

The gene calls are TRBV5-4 and TRBJ2-3; TRBD1 might be the D (5 bases). Trimming stripped 7 bases from V and 4 bases from J, with 16 bases between. The CDR3 length is 14 residues. The germline gives CDR1 SGHNT, CDR2 YYREEE (reference sequence). CDR3 nucleotides: TGTGCCAGCGGAGCTGACAGAAACTCAGATACGCAGTATTTT. Translating it yields CASGADRNSDTQYF.